These 28 T cell receptor beta chains originate from one sample sequenced in a study of blood T cell repertoires in COVID-19. This table comes from immunoSEQ multiplex PCR, and its TCRdb copy is limited to in-frame clones, with some not included. The table has about 240,000 clones, approximately 80% seen once. Sequenced input: peripheral blood. These receptors came from a woman aged 70-85 years with acute or convalescent COVID-19.

The J gene is TRBJ1-6, the V gene TRBV6-5; 8 bases map to TRBD1. J was trimmed by 8 bases and V by 4 bases; bases with no gene match: 7. The CDR3 runs 15 residues. CDR1 is MNHEY, CDR2 SVGAGI, per germline. The CDR3 loop is CASSLMTGVDSPLHF. As DNA, the CDR3 is TGTGCCAGCAGTTTGATGACAGGGGTGGATTCACCCCTCCACTTT.

V gene TRBV5-1 combines with J gene TRBJ1-1; D remains ambiguous. V was clipped by 0 bases and J by 0 bases, with 9 bases between them. The CDR3 has 15 amino acids. Germline assignment: CDR1 SGHRS and CDR2 YFSETQ. In DNA form, the CDR3 reads TGCGCCAGCAGCTTGGGCGGAGGTATGAACACTGAAGCTTTCTTT. This encodes CASSLGGGMNTEAFF.

As to this clone: A junction boundary mismatches the germline segment, possibly from a read error. The V call is TRBV7-7, the J call TRBJ1-3; D is undetermined. In germline, CDR1 is SSHAT, CDR2 FNYEAQ (reference sequence). The CDR3 spans 14 residues. In nucleotides, the CDR3 is TGTGCTAGCAGCCTCACAGCCTCTGGAAACACCATATATTTT. Translated, it gives CASSLTASGNTIYF.

This sequence joins TRBV30 and TRBJ1-3; D gene uncertain. V was clipped by 4 bases and J by 0 bases, with 10 bases between them. Germline CDR1 reads GTSNPN; CDR2 reads SVGIG (reference sequence). The CDR3 has 14 residues. The DNA of the CDR3 is TGTGCCTGGATCCCCCGTAACTCTGGAAACACCATATATTTT. Translation gives CAWIPRNSGNTIYF.

This clone was detected a few times. The rearrangement links TRBV7-9 to TRBJ1-2; possible D gene TRBD1, 6 bases. CDR3 length: 16 amino acids. With 1 base removed from V and 0 bases from J, the gap between germline ends came to 12 bases. The germline V gene encodes CDR1 SEHNR and CDR2 FQNEAQ (reference sequence). The CDR3 sequence is CASSLGETGPNYGYTF. For the CDR3, the DNA is TGTGCCAGCAGCTTAGGGGAAACAGGGCCTAACTATGGCTACACCTTC.

The chain joins TRBV28 to TRBJ1-1; 7 positions agree with TRBD1. The CDR3 is 17 residues long. CDR1 and CDR2 (germline): MDHEN, SYDVKM. The V gene end was trimmed by 3 bases and the J gene end by 2 bases; junction bases not matched to a gene: 12. The CDR3 DNA sequence: TGTGCCAGCAGTTTCAACTCATGGGGACAGATTAACACTGAAGCTTTCTTT. Its protein product is CASSFNSWGQINTEAFF.

As concerns this clone: Relative to the germline gene, one junction end is altered; a read error may explain this. The chain links TRBV5-1 to TRBJ2-5, with 9 bases that match TRBD2. There are 19 residues in the CDR3. Germline lookup yields CDR1 SGHRS and CDR2 YFSETQ. Here the CDR3 reads CARSATGTRGGAGQETQYF. For the CDR3, the DNA is TGCGCCCGCAGCGCAACCGGGACTCGCGGGGGGGCCGGCCAAGAGACCCAGTACTTC.

This clone showed up just once. The chain uses TRBV30 and TRBJ1-2; 7 bases agree with TRBD1. The germline V gene has CDR1 GTSNPN and CDR2 SVGIG (reference sequence). The V and J ends lost 5 bases and 3 bases, in that order; junction bases with no gene match: 3. CDR3 size: 12 residues. The CDR3 coding sequence is TGTGCCTGGGGGGGACAGTACTATGGCTACACCTTC. Translating it yields CAWGGQYYGYTF.

This clone appeared a few times. This sequence joins TRBV2 and TRBJ1-1; D perhaps matches TRBD1 (6 bases). The V gene lost 3 bases and the J gene lost 0 bases, with 14 bases spanning the gap. CDR1 is SNHLY and CDR2 is FYNNEI in the germline V gene. The CDR3 spans 16 residues. CDR3 residues: CASSEVGGAMNTEAFF. For the CDR3, the DNA is TGTGCCAGCAGTGAGGTCGGGGGGGCCATGAACACTGAAGCTTTCTTT.

V gene TRBV6-2 or TRBV6-3 combines with J gene TRBJ2-5, with D possibly TRBD1 on 5 matching bases. With 2 bases removed from V and 2 bases from J, the gap between germline ends came to 12 bases. The CDR3 is 15 amino acids. CDR1 is MNHEY, CDR2 SVGEGT, per germline. The CDR3 loop reads CASSYGAGWQETQYF. The CDR3 coding sequence is TGTGCCAGCAGTTACGGGGCAGGGTGGCAAGAGACCCAGTACTTC.

The DNA for the CDR3 is TGCAGCGTTGAGGGCCGGGGGGGCGGAGAGACCCAGTACTTC. It yields the protein CSVEGRGGGETQYF. The J gene is TRBJ2-5, the V gene TRBV29-1, with 8 bases identical to TRBD2. The CDR3 is made up of 14 amino acids. The junction had 7 bases not matched to a gene; V was cut back by 3 bases and J by 4 bases. The germline gives CDR1 SQVTM, CDR2 ANQGSEA.

The chain links TRBV7-2 to TRBJ2-5, with a possible D match to TRBD1 (6 bases). The CDR3 length is 16 residues. V lost 5 bases and J lost 5, with 21 bases in between. Per the germline V gene, CDR1 is SGHTA and CDR2 is FQGNSA. In DNA form, the CDR3 reads TGTGCCAGCAGCCAGGGGTTCTTGTTACGGGCCGAGACCCAGTACTTC. It encodes CASSQGFLLRAETQYF.

The V call is TRBV5-4, the J call TRBJ2-3; perhaps TRBD1 as D (6 bases). This CDR3 is built from 14 residues. Germline CDR1 SGHNT, CDR2 YYREEE (reference sequence). Trimming left V 2 bases short and J 5 bases short, with 12 bases between. In DNA form, the CDR3 reads TGTGCCAGCAGCTTAAAACAGGGTGGAGATACGCAGTATTTT. This translates into CASSLKQGGDTQYF.

The chain carries TRBV10-3 and TRBJ1-5; D is uncertain. V was shortened by 4 bases and J by 0 bases, with 10 bases between the two germline ends. CDR3 length: 15 amino acids. Germline CDR1 and CDR2: ENHRY and SYGVKD. The CDR3 protein is CAISVNSDSNQPQHF. DNA of the CDR3: TGTGCCATCAGTGTTAACAGTGATAGCAATCAGCCCCAGCATTTT.

This chain uses TRBV5-4 with TRBJ2-5; D is unresolved. CDR3 size: 13 residues. CDR1 and CDR2 (germline): SGHNT, YYREEE (reference sequence). The germline V and J ends were trimmed by 0 bases and 4 bases, with 7 bases remaining between them. The CDR3 nucleotides are TGTGCCAGCAGCTTGGGGGCCGGAGAGACCCAGTACTTC. Its translation: CASSLGAGETQYF.

The gene calls are TRBV5-8 and TRBJ2-1, with 7 bases aligning to TRBD1. In germline, CDR1 is SGHTS, CDR2 YDEGEE. V lost 4 bases, J lost 2 bases, and 3 bases stayed unmatched. There are 14 residues in the CDR3. The CDR3 reads CASSPGQTYNEQFF. Here the CDR3 DNA reads TGTGCCAGCAGCCCGGGACAGACCTACAATGAGCAGTTCTTC. The whole variable domain, filled in from reference TRBV5-8 and TRBJ2-1, reads EAGVTQSPTHLIKTRGQQATLRCSPISGHTSVYWYQQALGLGLQFLLWYDEGEERNRGNFPPRFSGRQFPNYSSELNVNALELEDSALYLCASSPGQTYNEQFFGPGTRLTVL.

The chain is built from TRBV11-3 and TRBJ1-1; D is possibly TRBD1 (6 bases). CDR1 and CDR2 from the germline V gene are SGHNT and YENEEA. The CDR3 runs to 15 residues. V shed 2 bases and J shed 1 base, with 11 bases lying between them. CDR3 nucleotide sequence: TGTGCCAGCAGCTTAACTCAGGGGAAGAACACTGAAGCTTTCTTT. This translates into CASSLTQGKNTEAFF.

This clone was detected only once. This chain joins TRBV11-2 and TRBJ1-2, with 8 bases fitting TRBD1. With V trimmed by 0 bases and J by 8 bases, 8 bases remained unmatched. CDR3 length: 15 residues. Germline loops: CDR1 SGHAT, CDR2 FQNNGV. CDR3 amino acids: CASSLDRPGGKGYTF. The CDR3 bases are TGTGCCAGCAGCTTAGATCGGCCAGGGGGCAAGGGCTACACCTTC. The complete variable domain, with remaining parts taken from reference TRBV11-2 and TRBJ1-2, reads EAGVAQSPRYKIIEKRQSVAFWCNPISGHATLYWYQQILGQGPKLLIQFQNNGVVDDSQLPKDRFSAERLKGVDSTLKIQPAKLEDSAVYLCASSLDRPGGKGYTFGSGTRLTVV.

This clone was detected once. The chain has TRBV6-5 and TRBJ1-1; perhaps TRBD1 as D (6 bases). Germline CDR1 is MNHEY and CDR2 is SVGAGI. The CDR3 spans 13 residues. V was clipped by 6 bases and J by 3 bases, with 11 bases between them. As DNA, the CDR3 is TGTGCCAGCAGCTATAGGACAGACACTGAAGCTTTCTTT. Translating it yields CASSYRTDTEAFF.

The chain uses TRBV4-3 and TRBJ2-3, with TRBD2 matching over 11 bases. The CDR3 has 18 amino acids. Per germline, CDR1 LGHNA and CDR2 YSLEER. Trimming at V came to 3 bases and at J to 2 bases, leaving 10 bases not matched to a gene. The CDR3 DNA reads as TGCGCCAGCAGCCATGACCTGACTAGCGGGGTTATCACAGATACGCAGTATTTT. Encoded protein: CASSHDLTSGVITDTQYF.

This chain uses TRBV30 with TRBJ1-1, with a weak D call TRBD1 (5 bases). Trimming removed 6 bases at V and 1 base at J, with 12 bases between. CDR1 is GTSNPN and CDR2 is SVGIG in the germline V gene (reference sequence). CDR3 length: 13 amino acids. Written as DNA, the CDR3 is TGTGCCTGTAGGACATATCAGAACACTGAAGCTTTCTTT. Residues: CACRTYQNTEAFF.

The chain uses TRBV4-3 and TRBJ1-2, with D perhaps matching TRBD1 (6 bases). Germline V lookup: CDR1 LGHNA, CDR2 YSLEER. Between the trimmed V and J ends, which lost 0 bases and 4 bases, there was a span of 18 bases. There are 17 residues in the CDR3. CDR3 sequence reads: CASSQDWRGGGRYGYTF. The CDR3 region has the DNA TGCGCCAGCAGCCAAGATTGGAGAGGGGGGGGACGCTATGGCTACACCTTC.

The rearrangement joins TRBV28 to TRBJ1-5, with TRBD1 identical over 7 bases. Germline values: CDR1 MDHEN, CDR2 SYDVKM. The V segment lost 5 bases and the J segment 3 bases; nucleotides outside the gene matches: 7. This CDR3 has 15 amino acids. The CDR3 sequence is CASSTGTVINQPQHF. CDR3 coding DNA: TGTGCCAGCAGTACCGGGACAGTTATCAATCAGCCCCAGCATTTT.

The V call is TRBV4-2, the J call TRBJ2-1; D is unclear. CDR3 length equals 14 residues. CDR1 LGHNA and CDR2 YNFKEQ come from the germline V gene. Trimming pared 1 base from V and 3 bases from J, leaving 7 bases between. As DNA, the CDR3 is TGTGCCAGCAGCCAAGGAACGGGCTACAATGAGCAGTTCTTC. Its translation: CASSQGTGYNEQFF.

J is TRBJ1-2 and V is TRBV28; possibly TRBD1 for D (5 bases). The CDR3 extends over 13 amino acids. Trimming removed 7 bases from V and 6 bases from J, with 15 bases in between. Germline V CDR1 and CDR2: MDHEN, SYDVKM. CDR3 loop: CASTSSVTDGYTF. CDR3 DNA sequence: TGTGCCAGCACCTCAAGTGTGACAGATGGCTACACCTTC.

The V gene is TRBV7-8, the J gene TRBJ1-5, with D maybe TRBD1 (6 bases). CDR1 is SGHVS and CDR2 is FQNEAQ in the germline V gene. This CDR3 region has 15 residues. V lost 4 bases and J 4 bases, leaving 14 bases between the germline ends. CDR3 DNA sequence: TGTGCCAGCAGCTCTTCCGGGACACCTAATCAGCCCCAGCATTTT. Amino acid sequence: CASSSSGTPNQPQHF.

A remark on this clone: This same CDR3 is encoded by further DNA sequences in the sample. V gene TRBV27 combines with J gene TRBJ1-5; unclear D gene. The CDR3 covers 12 residues. CDR1 is MNHEY, CDR2 SMNVEV, per germline (reference sequence). The germline V and J ends were trimmed by 4 bases and 3 bases, with 4 bases remaining between them. Here the CDR3 DNA reads TGTGCCAGCAGTTCTGTCAATCAGCCCCAGCATTTT. This sequence encodes CASSSVNQPQHF.

Regarding this clone: A read error may account for a junction end that differs from germline. This rearrangement joins TRBV6-1 to TRBJ2-5; TRBD2 is a possible D gene (6 bases). From germline, CDR1 is MNHNS and CDR2 SASEGT. The CDR3 length is 12 residues. The CDR3 DNA reads as TGTGCCAGCAGTGAAGGAATGGGACTCTCAGACTTC. Protein: CASSEGMGLSDF.